A selection of T cell receptor beta chains follows, all from one sample in a study of shared clonotypes between healthy human individuals. The protocol was immunoSEQ multiplex PCR, while the TCRdb copy is restricted to in-frame clones and leaves out a portion. The sample has about 2.1 million clones; 85% to 95% are singletons. Sequencing was performed on naive CD8+ T cells from PBMCs. The receptors shown here come from a man aged 18-30 years in good health. Some clones in this sample may be carry-over from other donors' samples. Each CDR3 is given with its conserved first and last residue. D genes are given only for firm matches. Clone size, where shown, is once, few, many, or a class for clones that have expanded.

clone_size	v_call	j_call	d_call	cdr3_nt	cdr3_aa
.	TRBV9	TRBJ1-2	.	TGTGCCAGCAGCGTAGGGAGGGGCGAGTTCGGCTATGGCTACACCTTC	CASSVGRGEFGYGYTF
.	TRBV5-6	TRBJ1-1	.	TGTGCCAGCAGCTTTTTATTACCAGGCCCTCCGAACACTGAAGCTTTCTTT	CASSFLLPGPPNTEAFF
.	TRBV28	TRBJ2-1	.	TGTGCCAGCAGTATTCAGGGTATGTACAATGAGCAGTTCTTC	CASSIQGMYNEQFF
.	TRBV7-2	TRBJ1-1	.	TGTGCCAGCAGCTTAGACGGACGCCTGAACACTGAAGCTTTCTTT	CASSLDGRLNTEAFF
.	TRBV15	TRBJ1-1	TRBD1	TGTGCCACCCGGTACGACAGGGGAAGCACTGAAGCTTTCTTT	CATRYDRGSTEAFF
once	TRBV28	TRBJ1-1	.	TGTGCCAGCAGTTTTAGCCGGACAACCTTGAACACTGAAGCTTTCTTT	CASSFSRTTLNTEAFF
once	TRBV5-1	TRBJ2-1	TRBD1	TGCGCCAGCAGCCGGGACAGGGGTTCCTACAATGAGCAGTTCTTC	CASSRDRGSYNEQFF
.	TRBV4-3	TRBJ2-2	.	TGCGCCAGCAGCCAAGACATCGCTGGGGAGAACACCGGGGAGCTGTTTTTT	CASSQDIAGENTGELFF
.	TRBV7-8	TRBJ2-1	TRBD2	TGTGCCAGCAGCTGGCGACTAGCGGGAGTTTCTGATGAGCAGTTCTTC	CASSWRLAGVSDEQFF
.	TRBV28	TRBJ2-7	TRBD1	TGTGCCAGCAGTCCGACAGGGTTATCCTACGAGCAGTACTTC	CASSPTGLSYEQYF
.	TRBV10-3	TRBJ2-2	TRBD2	TGTGCCATCAGTGAGTCATCGGGGGGGACTAGCCCCGGGGAGCTGTTTTTT	CAISESSGGTSPGELFF
.	TRBV28	TRBJ2-3	TRBD1	TGTGCCAGCAGTTTGCTAATTGTGGACTTTAGTCTAAGACAGGGGGGTACAGATACGCAGTATTTT	CASSLLIVDFSLRQGGTDTQYF
.	TRBV19	TRBJ1-5	.	TGTGCCAGTACCCCTGGGGGTCCTCAGCCCCAGCATTTT	CASTPGGPQPQHF